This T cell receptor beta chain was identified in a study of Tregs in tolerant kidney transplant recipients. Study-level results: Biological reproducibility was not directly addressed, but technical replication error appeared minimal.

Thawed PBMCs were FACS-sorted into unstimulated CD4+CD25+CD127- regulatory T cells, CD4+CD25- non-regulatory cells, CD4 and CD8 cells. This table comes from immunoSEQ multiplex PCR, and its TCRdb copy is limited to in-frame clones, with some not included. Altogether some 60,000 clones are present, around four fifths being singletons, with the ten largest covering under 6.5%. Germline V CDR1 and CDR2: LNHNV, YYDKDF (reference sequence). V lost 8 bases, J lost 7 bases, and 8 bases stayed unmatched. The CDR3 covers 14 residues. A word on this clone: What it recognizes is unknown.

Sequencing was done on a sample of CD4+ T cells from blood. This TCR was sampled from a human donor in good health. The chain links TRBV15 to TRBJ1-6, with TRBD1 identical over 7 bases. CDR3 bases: TGTGCCACCGGGCAACCAGGGGGGAATTCACCCCTCCACTTT. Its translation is CATGQPGGNSPLHF.